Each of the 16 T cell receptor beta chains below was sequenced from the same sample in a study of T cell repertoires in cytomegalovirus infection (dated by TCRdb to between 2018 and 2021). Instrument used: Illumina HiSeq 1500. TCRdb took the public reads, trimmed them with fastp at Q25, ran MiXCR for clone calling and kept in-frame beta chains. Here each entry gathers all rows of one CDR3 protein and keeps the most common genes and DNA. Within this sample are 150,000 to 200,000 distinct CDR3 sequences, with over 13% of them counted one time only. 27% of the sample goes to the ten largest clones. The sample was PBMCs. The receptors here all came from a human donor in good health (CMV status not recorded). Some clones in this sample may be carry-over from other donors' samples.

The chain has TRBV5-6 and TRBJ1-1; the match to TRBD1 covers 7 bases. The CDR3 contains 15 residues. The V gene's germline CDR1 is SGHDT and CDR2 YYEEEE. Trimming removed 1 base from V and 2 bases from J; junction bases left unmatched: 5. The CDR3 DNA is TGTGCCAGCAGCTTGTTGGGGACAGAAAACACTGAAGCTTTCTTT. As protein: CASSLLGTENTEAFF.

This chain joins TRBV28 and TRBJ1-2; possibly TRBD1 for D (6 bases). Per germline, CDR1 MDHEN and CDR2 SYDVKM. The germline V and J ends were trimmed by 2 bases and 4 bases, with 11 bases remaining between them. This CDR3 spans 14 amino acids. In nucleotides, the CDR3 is TGTGCCAGCAGTTTAAGGGGGACACTCTATGGCTACACCTTC. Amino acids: CASSLRGTLYGYTF.

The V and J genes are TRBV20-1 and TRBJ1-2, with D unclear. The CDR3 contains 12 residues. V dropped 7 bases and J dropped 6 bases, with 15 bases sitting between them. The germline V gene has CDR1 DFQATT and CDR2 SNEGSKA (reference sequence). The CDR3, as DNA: TGCAGTGTCCCGAGGAGTCGCGATGGCTACACCTTC. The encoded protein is CSVPRSRDGYTF.

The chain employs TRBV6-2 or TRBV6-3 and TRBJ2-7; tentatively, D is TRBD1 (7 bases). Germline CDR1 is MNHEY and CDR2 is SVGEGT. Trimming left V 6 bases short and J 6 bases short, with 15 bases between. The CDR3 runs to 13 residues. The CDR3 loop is CASSRGTVGEQYF. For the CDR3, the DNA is TGTGCCAGCAGCCGCGGGACAGTTGGCGAGCAGTACTTC.

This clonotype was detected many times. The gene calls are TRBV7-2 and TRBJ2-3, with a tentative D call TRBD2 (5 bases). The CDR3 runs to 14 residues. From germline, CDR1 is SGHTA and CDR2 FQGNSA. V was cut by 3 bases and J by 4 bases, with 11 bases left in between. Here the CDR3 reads CASSFNGVSDTQYF. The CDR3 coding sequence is TGTGCCAGCAGCTTTAACGGGGTCTCAGATACGCAGTATTTT.

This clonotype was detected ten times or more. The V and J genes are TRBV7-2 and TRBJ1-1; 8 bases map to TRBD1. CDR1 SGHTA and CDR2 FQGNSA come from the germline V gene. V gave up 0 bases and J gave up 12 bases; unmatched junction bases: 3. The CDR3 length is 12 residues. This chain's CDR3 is CASSLAGQATFF. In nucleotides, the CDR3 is TGTGCCAGCAGCTTAGCGGGACAGGCAACTTTCTTT.

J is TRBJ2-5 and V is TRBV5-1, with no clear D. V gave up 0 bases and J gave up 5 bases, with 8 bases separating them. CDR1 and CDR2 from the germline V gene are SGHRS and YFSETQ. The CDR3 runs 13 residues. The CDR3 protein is CASSLEVPETQYF. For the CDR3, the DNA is TGCGCCAGCAGCTTGGAAGTACCGGAGACCCAGTACTTC.

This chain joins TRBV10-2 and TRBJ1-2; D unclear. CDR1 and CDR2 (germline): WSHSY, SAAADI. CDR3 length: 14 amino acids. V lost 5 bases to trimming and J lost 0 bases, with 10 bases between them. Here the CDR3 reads CASSSGASNYGYTF. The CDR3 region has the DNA TGCGCCAGCAGTTCCGGAGCCTCTAACTATGGCTACACCTTC.

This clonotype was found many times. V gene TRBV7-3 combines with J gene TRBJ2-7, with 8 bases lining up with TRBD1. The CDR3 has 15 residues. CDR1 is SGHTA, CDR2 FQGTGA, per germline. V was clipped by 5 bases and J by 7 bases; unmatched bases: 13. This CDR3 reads CASSQPGTGRGEQYF. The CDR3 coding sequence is TGTGCCAGCAGCCAACCCGGGACAGGTCGGGGAGAGCAGTACTTC.

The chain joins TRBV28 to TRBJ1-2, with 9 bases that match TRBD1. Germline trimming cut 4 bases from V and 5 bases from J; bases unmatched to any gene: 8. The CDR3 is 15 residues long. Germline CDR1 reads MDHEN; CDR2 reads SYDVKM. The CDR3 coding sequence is TGTGCCAGCAGTTCATTGGGACAGGGAGGATATGGCTACACCTTC. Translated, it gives CASSSLGQGGYGYTF.

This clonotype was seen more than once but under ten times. The CDR3 spells CSATSGRDYEQYF. The CDR3 nucleotides are TGCAGTGCTACTAGCGGGCGTGACTACGAGCAGTACTTC. The chain employs TRBV20-1 and TRBJ2-7, with 8 bases fitting TRBD2. Germline V gene sequence: CDR1 DFQATT, CDR2 SNEGSKA (reference sequence). V lost 4 bases to trimming and J lost 3 bases; unmatched junction nucleotides: 5. The CDR3 loop spans 13 amino acids.

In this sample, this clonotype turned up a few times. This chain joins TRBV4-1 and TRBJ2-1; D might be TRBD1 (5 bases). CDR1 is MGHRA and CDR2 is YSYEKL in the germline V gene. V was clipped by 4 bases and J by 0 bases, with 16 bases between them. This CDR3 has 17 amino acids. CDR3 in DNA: TGCGCCAGCAGCCGCCAAACGACAGCAGTCTCCTACAATGAGCAGTTCTTC. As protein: CASSRQTTAVSYNEQFF.

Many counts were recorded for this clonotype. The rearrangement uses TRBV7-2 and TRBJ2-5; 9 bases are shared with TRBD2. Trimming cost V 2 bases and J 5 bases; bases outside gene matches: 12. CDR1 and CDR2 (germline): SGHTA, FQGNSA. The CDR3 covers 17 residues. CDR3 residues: CASSLNAAGGPLETQYF. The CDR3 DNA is TGTGCCAGCAGCTTAAACGCTGCGGGGGGGCCTTTGGAGACCCAGTACTTC.

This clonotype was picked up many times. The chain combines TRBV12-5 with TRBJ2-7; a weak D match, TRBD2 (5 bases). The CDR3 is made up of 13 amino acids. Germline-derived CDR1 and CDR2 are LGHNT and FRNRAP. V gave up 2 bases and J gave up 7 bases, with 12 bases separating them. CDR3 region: CASGLRPWEEQYF. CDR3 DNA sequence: TGTGCTAGTGGTTTGCGTCCGTGGGAGGAGCAGTACTTC.

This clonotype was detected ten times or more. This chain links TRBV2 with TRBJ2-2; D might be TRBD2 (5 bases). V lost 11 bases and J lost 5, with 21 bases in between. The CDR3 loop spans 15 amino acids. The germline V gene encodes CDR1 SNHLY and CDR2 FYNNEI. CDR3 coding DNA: TGTGCCGGAAATCGGGGAACAAGTAGGACCGGGGAGCTGTTTTTT. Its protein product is CAGNRGTSRTGELFF.

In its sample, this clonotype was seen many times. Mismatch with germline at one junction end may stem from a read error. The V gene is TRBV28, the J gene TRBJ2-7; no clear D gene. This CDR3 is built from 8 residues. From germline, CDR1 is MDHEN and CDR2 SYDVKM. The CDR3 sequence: CASSLGHF. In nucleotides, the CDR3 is TGTGCCAGCAGTTTAGGCCACTTC.